This entry lists 19 T cell receptor beta chains sequenced from one sample in a study of shared clonotypes between healthy human individuals. CD8 cells regarded as naive lacked CD45RO, were positively chosen for CCR7, and omitted terminally differentiated effector memory CD45RA+ cells. Sequencing used immunoSEQ multiplex PCR; TCRdb keeps in-frame clones, though not all of them. The repertoire consists of about 2.1 million clones, with roughly 93% occurring once and the leading ten covering more than 1.5%. What was sequenced was naive CD8+ T cells from PBMCs. Receptors were obtained from a man aged 18 to 30 in good health. Some clones in this sample may be carry-over from other donors' samples.

This clone was recorded only once. V and J are TRBV4-1 and TRBJ1-4, with D maybe TRBD1 (6 bases). Germline CDR1 reads MGHRA; CDR2 reads YSYEKL. Between the trimmed V and J ends, which lost 1 base and 7 bases, there was a span of 13 bases. The CDR3 runs to 15 residues. CDR3 region: CASSQGTWGAEKLFF. CDR3 sequence (DNA): TGCGCCAGCAGCCAAGGGACGTGGGGGGCTGAAAAACTGTTTTTT.

This clone appeared once. Other DNA sequences from this sample encode an identical CDR3 as well. The chain recombines TRBV9 with TRBJ2-5; D is perhaps TRBD2 (5 bases). This CDR3 has 15 amino acids. Germline CDR1 reads SGDLS; CDR2 reads YYNGEE. Trimming removed 0 bases from V and 1 base from J, with 10 bases in between. The CDR3 sequence is CASSVENGVQETQYF. The CDR3 nucleotides are TGTGCCAGCAGCGTAGAGAACGGGGTCCAAGAGACCCAGTACTTC.

This clone has a single count. V is TRBV5-6 and J is TRBJ2-5, with 8 bases lining up with TRBD2. Germline-derived CDR1 and CDR2 are SGHDT and YYEEEE. The CDR3 has 14 amino acids. The V segment lost 2 bases and the J segment 1 base; nucleotides outside the gene matches: 1. The CDR3 loop reads CASSFGTSQETQYF. The CDR3 coding sequence is TGTGCCAGCAGCTTCGGGACTAGCCAAGAGACCCAGTACTTC.

Details on this clone: Possible read error: a much larger clone is one base away. The V gene is TRBV4-2, the J gene TRBJ2-7; D unresolved. Germline CDR1 is LGHNA and CDR2 is YNFKEQ. V lost 5 bases, J lost 1 base, and 3 bases lay in between. This CDR3 has 11 residues. The CDR3 nucleotides are TGTGCCAGCAGCTCTTCCTACGAGCAGTACTTC. Translation: CASSSSYEQYF.

The CDR3: CASSGTSGYEQYF. CDR3 nucleotides: TGTGCCAGCAGTGGGACTAGCGGCTACGAGCAGTACTTC. The chain joins TRBV27 to TRBJ2-7, with 11 bases aligning to TRBD2. With V trimmed by 5 bases and J by 3 bases, 0 bases remained unmatched. The CDR3 sequence is 13 residues long. Germline CDR1 and CDR2: MNHEY and SMNVEV (reference sequence).

The rearrangement uses TRBV5-3 and TRBJ2-7; unclear D gene. TRBV5-3 is treated as an ORF (open reading frame) with a function not yet certain. The CDR3 totals 13 residues. V was cut by 0 bases and J by 10 bases, with 14 bases left in between. CDR3 DNA sequence: TGTGCCAGAAGCTTGGAGGGCGGATTAACACAGTACTTC. Amino acid sequence: CARSLEGGLTQYF.

This rearrangement joins TRBV10-3 to TRBJ2-1, with TRBD2 identical over 8 bases. Germline assignment: CDR1 ENHRY and CDR2 SYGVKD. J was trimmed by 8 bases and V by 2 bases; bases with no gene match: 8. CDR3 size: 15 residues. CDR3 sequence reads: CAISEAGTSIHEQFF. The CDR3 nucleotides are TGTGCCATCAGTGAGGCGGGGACTAGTATCCATGAGCAGTTCTTC.

A remark on this clone: The sample carries other DNA sequences with the same CDR3. The gene calls are TRBV27 and TRBJ2-7; no definite D call. V gave up 6 bases and J gave up 0 bases, with 9 bases separating them. This CDR3 comprises 13 residues. Germline values: CDR1 MNHEY, CDR2 SMNVEV (reference sequence). CDR3 nucleotide sequence: TGTGCCAGCAGCCTGGCCAACTCCTACGAGCAGTACTTC. Its translation is CASSLANSYEQYF.

A remark on this clone: Other DNA sequences in the sample encode the same CDR3. The rearrangement joins TRBV29-1 to TRBJ2-7; 7 bases match TRBD2. V lost 6 bases and J lost 1; bases outside the gene matches: 9. The length of the CDR3 is 14 residues. Per germline, CDR1 SQVTM and CDR2 ANQGSEA. The CDR3 DNA follows: TGCAGCGTCCGCGGGGGTCTGTCATCCTACGAGCAGTACTTC. Translating it yields CSVRGGLSSYEQYF.

In regard to this clone: Different DNA sequences within this sample yield the same CDR3. The rearrangement joins TRBV9 to TRBJ2-4, with D unclear. Trimming shortened V by 0 bases and J by 1 base, and 5 bases separated the two germline ends. CDR3 length: 14 residues. Germline loops: CDR1 SGDLS, CDR2 YYNGEE. The CDR3 reads CASSVGDAKNIQYF. In nucleotides, the CDR3 is TGTGCCAGCAGCGTAGGAGACGCCAAAAACATTCAGTACTTC.

The chain couples TRBV9 to TRBJ1-2; tentative D call: TRBD1 (5 bases). The CDR3 runs to 14 residues. V was clipped by 3 bases and J by 4 bases, with 13 bases between them. The germline CDR1 and CDR2 sequences are SGDLS and YYNGEE. DNA of the CDR3: TGTGCCAGCAGCGGGGATGGGGCGGTCTATGGCTACACCTTC. Protein: CASSGDGAVYGYTF.

V usage is TRBV7-9 and J usage is TRBJ1-2; 7 bases map to TRBD1. Per the germline V gene, CDR1 is SEHNR and CDR2 is FQNEAQ (reference sequence). With V trimmed by 1 base and J by 3 bases, 5 bases remained unmatched. This CDR3 is built from 15 residues. The CDR3 region is CASSLEGAQYYGYTF. CDR3 DNA sequence: TGTGCCAGCAGCTTAGAGGGGGCGCAGTACTATGGCTACACCTTC.

The chain employs TRBV5-6 and TRBJ1-1, with TRBD1 identical over 7 bases. Trimming cost V 9 bases and J 8 bases; bases outside gene matches: 16. Germline V gives CDR1 SGHDT, CDR2 YYEEEE. There are 14 residues in the CDR3. Written as DNA, the CDR3 is TGTGCCACCGTCCAGGGGGGCTCCTCAACCGAAGCTTTCTTT. Amino acid sequence: CATVQGGSSTEAFF.

In nucleotides, the CDR3 is TGTGCCACCAGCAGAGGGGCTGGGGCCAACGTCCTGACTTTC. It is translated as CATSRGAGANVLTF. This rearrangement joins TRBV15 to TRBJ2-6, with D unclear. Per germline, CDR1 LNHNV and CDR2 YYDKDF (reference sequence). The CDR3 has 14 residues. Trimming took off 1 base at V and 2 bases at J, with 3 bases between the two ends.

J is TRBJ1-2 and V is TRBV7-9; 10 bases map to TRBD1. This CDR3 is 17 amino acids long. CDR1 is SEHNR, CDR2 FQNEAQ, per germline (reference sequence). The trim removed 6 bases at V and 0 bases at J, leaving 10 bases unmatched. The DNA for the CDR3 is TGTGCCAGCAGTGTTAGTAGGGACAGGGGCACTAACTATGGCTACACCTTC. This encodes CASSVSRDRGTNYGYTF.

V and J are TRBV7-9 and TRBJ2-3; the D is unclear. Per the germline V gene, CDR1 is SEHNR and CDR2 is FQNEAQ (reference sequence). CDR3 length: 15 residues. Trimming took 5 bases from V and 2 from J, leaving 14 bases between them. CDR3 in amino acids: CASSRILRNTDTQYF. Here the CDR3 DNA reads TGTGCCAGCAGCCGAATCCTGCGCAACACAGATACGCAGTATTTT.

The gene calls are TRBV18 and TRBJ1-4, with D maybe TRBD1 (6 bases). The CDR3 totals 16 residues. Germline V gene lookup returns CDR1 KGHSH and CDR2 LQKENI. The V end was cut by 3 bases, the J end by 4 bases, with 15 bases between. Written as DNA, the CDR3 is TGTGCCAGCTCACCGGCCGCAGGGGCCTATAATGAAAAACTGTTTTTT. As protein: CASSPAAGAYNEKLFF.

On this clone: Other DNA sequences of this sample code for an identical CDR3. The genes are TRBV27 and TRBJ2-7, with D hard to call. The CDR3 sequence is 13 residues long. Germline V CDR1 and CDR2: MNHEY, SMNVEV (reference sequence). Trimming shortened V by 3 bases and J by 3 bases, and 9 bases separated the two germline ends. The chain's CDR3 is CASSFGGIYEQYF. The CDR3 coding sequence is TGTGCCAGCAGTTTTGGCGGAATCTACGAGCAGTACTTC.

This chain joins TRBV19 and TRBJ2-3, with D perhaps TRBD2 (5 bases). This CDR3 is built from 17 residues. The V gene's germline CDR1 is LNHDA and CDR2 SQIVND (reference sequence). Trimming left V 0 bases short and J 1 base short, with 14 bases between. CDR3 nucleotides: TGTGCCAGTAGTATAGATCTCGAGAGTAGCGGCACAGATACGCAGTATTTT. Translation gives CASSIDLESSGTDTQYF. The variable domain in full, with the rest retrieved from reference TRBV19 and TRBJ2-3, is DGGITQSPKYLFRKEGQNVTLSCEQNLNHDAMYWYRQDPGQGLRLIYYSQIVNDFQKGDIAEGYSVSREKKESFPLTVTSAQKNPTAFYLCASSIDLESSGTDTQYFGPGTRLTVL.